The entry below describes one T cell receptor (beta chain). Its antigen is as yet unknown. This sample is part of a study of beta chain features in type 1 diabetes. Regarding the study as a whole: TCRB repertoires of naive, central memory and Treg cells appeared more similar among patients than among healthy donors.

The sequenced template was cDNA made from the entire isolated RNA. Measured with immunoSEQ multiplex PCR; TCRdb has only the in-frame clones, and not every one. The sample comprises roughly 150,000 clones, approximately 12% of which are singletons, and approximately 2% rests with the top ten. CDR1 and CDR2 (germline): LNHDA, SQIVND (reference sequence). J lost 5 bases, V lost 6 bases, and 6 bases had no gene match. The CDR3 is made up of 14 amino acids. This chain uses TRBV19 with TRBJ2-1, with 8 bases identical to TRBD2. The TCR sequence derives from a man younger than 30 in good health. The specimen sequenced was central memory CD4+ T cells from blood. The CDR3 loop is CASRRTSLDNEQFF. The CDR3 nucleotides are TGTGCCAGTAGGAGGACTAGCCTAGACAATGAGCAGTTCTTC.